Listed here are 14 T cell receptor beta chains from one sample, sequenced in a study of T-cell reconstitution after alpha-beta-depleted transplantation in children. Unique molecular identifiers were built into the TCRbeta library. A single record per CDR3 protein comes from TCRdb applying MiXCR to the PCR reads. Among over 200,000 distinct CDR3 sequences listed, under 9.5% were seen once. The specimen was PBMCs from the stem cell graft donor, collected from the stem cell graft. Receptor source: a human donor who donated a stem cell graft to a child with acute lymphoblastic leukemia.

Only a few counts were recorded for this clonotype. The CDR3 region is CASSTGPNQPQHF. CDR3 in DNA: TGCGCCAGCAGTACAGGGCCGAATCAGCCCCAGCATTTT. This chain joins TRBV5-1 and TRBJ1-5; perhaps TRBD1 as D (6 bases). The germline V gene has CDR1 SGHRS and CDR2 YFSETQ. The CDR3 is made up of 13 amino acids. V shed 5 bases and J shed 4 bases, with 10 bases lying between them.

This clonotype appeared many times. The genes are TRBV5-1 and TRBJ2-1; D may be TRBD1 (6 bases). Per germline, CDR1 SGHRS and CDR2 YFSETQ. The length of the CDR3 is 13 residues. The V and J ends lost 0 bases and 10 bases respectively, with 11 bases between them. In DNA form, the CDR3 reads TGCGCCAGCAGCTTGGAAGCAGGGGACGAGCAGTTCTTC. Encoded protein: CASSLEAGDEQFF. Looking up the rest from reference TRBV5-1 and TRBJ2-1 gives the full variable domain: KAGVTQTPRYLIKTRGQQVTLSCSPISGHRSVSWYQQTPGQGLQFLFEYFSETQRNKGNFPGRFSGRQFSNSRSEMNVSTLELGDSALYLCASSLEAGDEQFFGPGTRLTVL.

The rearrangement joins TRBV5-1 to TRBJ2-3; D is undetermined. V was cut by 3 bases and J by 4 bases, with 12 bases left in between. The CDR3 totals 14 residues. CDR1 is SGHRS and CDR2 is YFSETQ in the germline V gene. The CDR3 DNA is TGCGCCAGCAGCTGGGTGGTGGGCCCAGATACGCAGTATTTT. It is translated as CASSWVVGPDTQYF.

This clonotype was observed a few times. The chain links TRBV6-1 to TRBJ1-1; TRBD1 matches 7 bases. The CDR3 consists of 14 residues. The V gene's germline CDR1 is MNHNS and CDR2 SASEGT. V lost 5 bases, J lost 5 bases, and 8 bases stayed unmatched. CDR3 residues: CASSLGQGVTEAFF. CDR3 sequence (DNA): TGTGCCAGCAGTCTCGGGCAGGGGGTGACTGAAGCTTTCTTT.

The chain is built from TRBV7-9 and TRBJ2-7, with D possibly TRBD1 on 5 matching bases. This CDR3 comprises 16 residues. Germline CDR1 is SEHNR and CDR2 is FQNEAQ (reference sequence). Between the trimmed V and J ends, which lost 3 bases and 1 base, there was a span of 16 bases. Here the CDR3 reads CASSLGLGSGSYEQYF. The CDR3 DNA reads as TGTGCCAGCAGCTTGGGTCTTGGTTCAGGGTCCTACGAGCAGTACTTC.

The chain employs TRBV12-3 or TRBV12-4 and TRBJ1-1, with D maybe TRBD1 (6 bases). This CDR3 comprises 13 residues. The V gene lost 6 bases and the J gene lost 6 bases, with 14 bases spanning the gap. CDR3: CASSPGRGPEAFF. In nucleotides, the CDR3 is TGTGCCAGCAGCCCCGGCAGGGGCCCTGAAGCTTTCTTT.

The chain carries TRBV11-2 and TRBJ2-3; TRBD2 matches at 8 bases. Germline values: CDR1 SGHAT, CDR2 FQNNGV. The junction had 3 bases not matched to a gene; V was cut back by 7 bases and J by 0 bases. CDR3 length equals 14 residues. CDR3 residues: CASTGGFSTDTQYF. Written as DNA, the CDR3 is TGTGCCAGCACGGGGGGGTTTAGCACAGATACGCAGTATTTT.

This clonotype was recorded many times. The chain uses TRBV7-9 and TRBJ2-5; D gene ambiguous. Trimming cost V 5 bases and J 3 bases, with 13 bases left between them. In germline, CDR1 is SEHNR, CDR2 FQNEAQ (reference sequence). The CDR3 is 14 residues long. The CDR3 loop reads CASSPPRGEETQYF. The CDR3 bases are TGTGCCAGCAGCCCACCCCGCGGAGAAGAGACCCAGTACTTC.

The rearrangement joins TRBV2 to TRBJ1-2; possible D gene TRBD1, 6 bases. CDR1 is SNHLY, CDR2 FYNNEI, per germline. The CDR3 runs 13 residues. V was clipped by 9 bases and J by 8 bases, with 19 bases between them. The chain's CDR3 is CASMAGEVQGYTF. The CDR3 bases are TGTGCCAGTATGGCAGGGGAGGTGCAGGGCTACACCTTC.

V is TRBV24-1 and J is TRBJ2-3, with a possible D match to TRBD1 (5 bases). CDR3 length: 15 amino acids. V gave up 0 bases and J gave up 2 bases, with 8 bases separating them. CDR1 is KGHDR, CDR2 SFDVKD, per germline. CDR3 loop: CATSDLKGDTDTQYF. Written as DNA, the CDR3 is TGTGCCACCAGTGATTTGAAAGGGGACACAGATACGCAGTATTTT.

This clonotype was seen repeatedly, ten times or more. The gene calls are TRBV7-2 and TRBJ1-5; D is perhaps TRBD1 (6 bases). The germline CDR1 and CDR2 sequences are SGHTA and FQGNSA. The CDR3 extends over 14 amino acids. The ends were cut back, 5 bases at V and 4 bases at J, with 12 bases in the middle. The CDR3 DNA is TGTGCCAGCAGCCCGGGACATCGTAATCAGCCCCAGCATTTT. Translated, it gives CASSPGHRNQPQHF.

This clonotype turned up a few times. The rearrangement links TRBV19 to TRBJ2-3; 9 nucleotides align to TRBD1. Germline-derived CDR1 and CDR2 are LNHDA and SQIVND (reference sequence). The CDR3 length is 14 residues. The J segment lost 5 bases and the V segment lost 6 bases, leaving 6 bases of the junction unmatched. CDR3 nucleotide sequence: TGTGCCAGTAGGAGGGACAGGGCGGAAGATACGCAGTATTTT. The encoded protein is CASRRDRAEDTQYF. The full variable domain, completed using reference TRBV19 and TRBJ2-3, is DGGITQSPKYLFRKEGQNVTLSCEQNLNHDAMYWYRQDPGQGLRLIYYSQIVNDFQKGDIAEGYSVSREKKESFPLTVTSAQKNPTAFYLCASRRDRAEDTQYFGPGTRLTVL.

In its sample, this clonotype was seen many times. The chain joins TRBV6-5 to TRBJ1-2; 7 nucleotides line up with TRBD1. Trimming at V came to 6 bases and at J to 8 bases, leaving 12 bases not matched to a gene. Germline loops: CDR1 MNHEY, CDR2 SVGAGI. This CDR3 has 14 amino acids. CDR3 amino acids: CASSPQRGLGGYTF. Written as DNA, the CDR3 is TGTGCCAGCAGCCCCCAAAGGGGGCTGGGGGGCTACACCTTC.

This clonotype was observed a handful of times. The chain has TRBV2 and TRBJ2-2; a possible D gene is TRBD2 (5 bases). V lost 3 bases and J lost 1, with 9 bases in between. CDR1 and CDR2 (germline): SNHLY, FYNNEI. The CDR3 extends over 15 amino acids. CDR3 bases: TGTGCCAGCAGTGAGATCGGAGGGAACACCGGGGAGCTGTTTTTT. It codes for CASSEIGGNTGELFF.